The 20 T cell receptor beta chains reported below all come from one sample, sequenced in a study of a mutant IDH1 vaccine in newly diagnosed glioma. Measured with immunoSEQ multiplex PCR; TCRdb has only the in-frame clones, and not every one. Among tens of thousands of clones listed, 90% were seen once. Their antigen targets remain unknown. Sample time point: week 11, during vaccination. It was 300 ug of mutant IDH1 20-mer peptide that made up each vaccine dose, given with topical imiquimod. The sequenced sample was PBMCs, obtained from a glioma patient whose treatment included an IDH1 peptide vaccine. The receptors were gathered from a young man with glioma.

This clone appeared once. The chain is built from TRBV30 and TRBJ1-1; TRBD1 agrees at 10 bases. The CDR3 has 19 residues. V was clipped by 4 bases and J by 5 bases; unmatched bases: 22. Germline lookup yields CDR1 GTSNPN and CDR2 SVGIG (reference sequence). CDR3 in amino acids: CAWIPDRRDGQGVGTEAFF. The DNA for the CDR3 is TGTGCCTGGATCCCGGACCGTAGGGATGGACAGGGGGTCGGTACTGAAGCTTTCTTT.

The chain links TRBV10-3 to TRBJ2-7; D possibly matches TRBD1 or TRBD2 (6 bases each). The CDR3 extends over 15 amino acids. Germline V CDR1 and CDR2: ENHRY, SYGVKD. V lost 3 bases, J lost 4 bases, and 16 bases lay in between. CDR3: CAISETMGGGYEQYF. Written as DNA, the CDR3 is TGTGCCATCAGTGAAACGATGGGGGGCGGGTACGAGCAGTACTTC.

The CDR3 DNA follows: TGTGCCAGCTCAAAGACGGGGACGGCCGCGGACATTCAGTACTTC. This gives the protein CASSKTGTAADIQYF. The chain is built from TRBV19 and TRBJ2-4; D assignment may be TRBD1 or TRBD2 (5 bases each). V dropped 9 bases and J dropped 8 bases, with 23 bases sitting between them. Germline CDR1 is LNHDA and CDR2 is SQIVND (reference sequence). This CDR3 is built from 15 residues.

This rearrangement joins TRBV5-6 to TRBJ1-4; 8 bases fit TRBD1. Germline trimming cut 4 bases from V and 0 bases from J; bases unmatched to any gene: 5. The CDR3 spans 16 residues. CDR1 SGHDT and CDR2 YYEEEE come from the germline V gene. CDR3 DNA: TGTGCCAGCAGCACCACAGGGGGGCCAACTAATGAAAAACTGTTTTTT. The encoded protein is CASSTTGGPTNEKLFF.

V usage is TRBV7-2 and J usage is TRBJ1-1; the match to TRBD1 covers 9 bases. Germline CDR1 reads SGHTA; CDR2 reads FQGNSA. The V and J ends lost 2 bases and 4 bases, in that order; junction bases with no gene match: 11. This CDR3 spans 17 amino acids. CDR3 sequence: CASSLMAPGQGGTEAFF. CDR3 bases: TGTGCCAGCAGCTTAATGGCCCCGGGACAGGGAGGCACTGAAGCTTTCTTT.

The chain's CDR3 is CASSRQVTQYF. CDR3 nucleotides: TGTGCCAGCAGCCGGCAGGTTACGCAGTATTTT. The chain links TRBV14 to TRBJ2-3; D unclear. The germline CDR1 and CDR2 sequences are SGHDN and FVKESK. The CDR3 contains 11 residues. With 4 bases removed from V and 8 bases from J, the gap between germline ends came to 7 bases.

The chain joins TRBV4-2 to TRBJ1-3; no reliable D call. The CDR3 is 19 residues long. V was trimmed by 2 bases and J by 0 bases, leaving 20 bases between them. From germline, CDR1 is LGHNA and CDR2 YNFKEQ. In nucleotides, the CDR3 is TGTGCCAGCAGCCAACGAGATGAGCATCTTTTTAGCTCTGGAAACACCATATATTTT. It codes for CASSQRDEHLFSSGNTIYF.

The chain has TRBV6-6 and TRBJ1-1; 9 nucleotides agree with TRBD1. Germline CDR1 MNHNY, CDR2 SVGAGI (reference sequence). The CDR3 extends over 14 amino acids. The V segment lost 0 bases and the J segment 7 bases; nucleotides outside the gene matches: 3. Here the CDR3 DNA reads TGTGCCAGCAGTTACTCTGGGACAGGGATTGAAGCTTTCTTT. Its translation: CASSYSGTGIEAFF.

The V and J genes are TRBV15 and TRBJ2-7; possible D gene TRBD2, 5 bases. Between the trimmed V and J ends, which lost 0 bases and 3 bases, there was a span of 12 bases. The CDR3 is 15 residues long. Germline V CDR1 and CDR2: LNHNV, YYDKDF (reference sequence). CDR3 sequence (DNA): TGTGCCACCAGCAGAGATGGAGGTGCCTTCTACGAGCAGTACTTC. It yields the protein CATSRDGGAFYEQYF.

This chain uses TRBV28 with TRBJ1-1; D gene ambiguous. The CDR3 is made up of 11 amino acids. Germline lookup yields CDR1 MDHEN and CDR2 SYDVKM. V lost 4 bases and J lost 5, with 5 bases in between. The CDR3 sequence: CASSSPTEAFF. CDR3 in DNA: TGTGCCAGCAGTTCGCCTACTGAAGCTTTCTTT.

The DNA for the CDR3 is TGTGCCTGGAGTGCGAACAGAGACCAGCCCCAGCATTTT. Encoded protein: CAWSANRDQPQHF. The gene calls are TRBV30 and TRBJ1-5; D is undetermined. Germline V gene data show CDR1 as GTSNPN and CDR2 as SVGIG (reference sequence). There are 13 residues in the CDR3. The ends were cut back, 1 base at V and 7 bases at J, with 11 bases in the middle. The variable domain in full, with the rest retrieved from reference TRBV30 and TRBJ1-5, is SQTIHQWPATLVQPVGSPLSLECTVEGTSNPNLYWYRQAAGRGLQLLFYSVGIGQISSEVPQNLSASRPQDRQFILSSKKLLLSDSGFYLCAWSANRDQPQHFGDGTRLSIL.

J is TRBJ2-7 and V is TRBV10-3, with D tentatively TRBD1 (6 bases). V lost 4 bases, J lost 5 bases, and 21 bases lay in between. This CDR3 spans 16 amino acids. The V gene's germline CDR1 is ENHRY and CDR2 SYGVKD. CDR3 region: CAISARQGKGADEQYF. In nucleotides, the CDR3 is TGTGCCATCAGTGCACGGCAGGGGAAAGGGGCGGACGAGCAGTACTTC.

This clone was seen a single time. The genes are TRBV29-1 and TRBJ2-7; 7 nucleotides align to TRBD2. The CDR3 length is 13 residues. V was clipped by 7 bases and J by 2 bases; unmatched bases: 8. Germline values: CDR1 SQVTM, CDR2 ANQGSEA. The CDR3 DNA reads TGCAGCGGGGAGGGCAGGGACCCCTACGAGCAGTACTTC. Protein product: CSGEGRDPYEQYF.

The rearrangement uses TRBV4-1 and TRBJ2-7; TRBD2 matches 7 bases. V trimming: 0 bases; J trimming: 2 bases; junction bases outside the gene matches: 7. CDR1 MGHRA and CDR2 YSYEKL come from the germline V gene. CDR3 length: 16 residues. This CDR3 is CASSQEVSGLTYEQYF. Here the CDR3 DNA reads TGCGCCAGCAGCCAAGAGGTTAGCGGGTTAACCTACGAGCAGTACTTC.

This rearrangement joins TRBV19 to TRBJ2-2; D may match TRBD1 or TRBD2 (6 bases each). V lost 10 bases to trimming and J lost 2 bases, with 17 bases between them. Germline CDR1 and CDR2: LNHDA and SQIVND (reference sequence). This CDR3 has 15 amino acids. The CDR3, as DNA: TGTGCCACCGGGGGCGCGGGATCTAACACCGGGGAGCTGTTTTTT. This translates into CATGGAGSNTGELFF.

This chain connects TRBV19 to TRBJ1-5; tentatively, D is TRBD1 (5 bases). Germline lookup yields CDR1 LNHDA and CDR2 SQIVND (reference sequence). Trimming took off 6 bases at V and 1 base at J, with 13 bases between the two ends. The CDR3 runs 15 residues. CDR3 nucleotide sequence: TGTGCCAGTAGACCCGTGGGGGTAAGCAATCAGCCCCAGCATTTT. Amino acids: CASRPVGVSNQPQHF. The full variable domain, rest sourced from reference TRBV19 and TRBJ1-5, is DGGITQSPKYLFRKEGQNVTLSCEQNLNHDAMYWYRQDPGQGLRLIYYSQIVNDFQKGDIAEGYSVSREKKESFPLTVTSAQKNPTAFYLCASRPVGVSNQPQHFGDGTRLSIL.

V and J are TRBV5-5 and TRBJ2-7, with TRBD1 identical over 8 bases. Germline loops: CDR1 SGHKS, CDR2 YYEKEE (reference sequence). CDR3 size: 13 residues. V was pared by 1 base and J by 4 bases, with 1 base of the junction left unmatched. CDR3 amino acids: CASSLQGAYEQYF. In DNA, the CDR3 is TGTGCCAGCAGCTTGCAGGGGGCTTACGAGCAGTACTTC.

As concerns this clone: Other nucleotide sequences from this sample produce the same CDR3. V and J are TRBV4-3 and TRBJ2-3, with TRBD2 matching 9 bases. Germline CDR1 reads LGHNA; CDR2 reads YSLEER. CDR3 length: 17 amino acids. V lost 0 bases and J lost 1; bases outside the gene matches: 5. The CDR3 is CASSQDGAGGGTDTQYF. CDR3 DNA: TGCGCCAGCAGCCAAGATGGAGCGGGAGGAGGCACAGATACGCAGTATTTT.

CDR3 sequence: CASSLPGGAEQFF. CDR3 DNA: TGTGCCAGCAGCTTACCAGGGGGCGCTGAGCAGTTCTTC. The rearrangement links TRBV7-8 to TRBJ2-1, with TRBD1 matching over 8 bases. Germline V gene lookup returns CDR1 SGHVS and CDR2 FQNEAQ. V lost 2 bases and J lost 9; bases outside the gene matches: 3. The CDR3 sequence is 13 residues long.

V is TRBV6-6 and J is TRBJ1-2; 7 nucleotides line up with TRBD1. Germline CDR1 MNHNY, CDR2 SVGAGI (reference sequence). This CDR3 comprises 15 residues. The ends lost 6 bases at V and 5 bases at J; junction bases unmatched: 12. This CDR3 is CASRDRDSDQYGYTF. CDR3 coding DNA: TGTGCCAGCAGGGATAGGGACAGTGATCAATATGGCTACACCTTC.